This T cell receptor beta chain was obtained from a study of blood T cells in healthy people across ages. Study-wide context: There was about one barcoded beta molecule captured by template switching per two T cells. Study-level findings and limits: No one knew whether donors had CMV, which possibly confounded expanded clonotype changes. Naive T cell percentage by flow cytometry tracked strongly with beta diversity.

A sample-barcoded 5' primer and a J-beta primer mix were used in a second PCR of roughly 6 to 11 cycles. Every sample returned 3 million or more CDR3-containing paired-end reads. Each CDR3 protein gets one entry after TCRdb re-called the 5' RACE reads with MiXCR. This sample has 1.5 million to 2 million distinct CDR3 sequences, with over 25% found just once. In the case of this clonotype: Its antigen is currently unknown.

The sample consisted of blood. This receptor was taken from a young woman in good health.

The CDR3 DNA reads TGCAGTGCTAGAGCCGGGACAGGCGGACGGGGGGAGCTGTTTTTT. Translating it yields CSARAGTGGRGELFF. V usage is TRBV20-1 and J usage is TRBJ2-2; 8 nucleotides line up with TRBD1. V lost 1 base and J lost 8; bases outside the gene matches: 9. The CDR3 totals 15 residues. Germline-derived CDR1 and CDR2 are DFQATT and SNEGSKA (reference sequence).